This T cell receptor (beta chain) derives from a study of blood T cell repertoires in COVID-19. Overall study context: Cohort 3 donors counted as recovered after two negative PCRs, clearance, or resolved symptoms. The analysed material was cDNA or gDNA that came from T cells, B-cell-depleted T cells, or PBMCs.

Original data processing: Reference gene primer amplification yielded estimated nucleated cell counts. Some clones are missing from TCRdb's copy, which holds only in-frame ones; the method was immunoSEQ multiplex PCR. The D gene and trimming were derived from the DNA, and the V and J assignments and clone size from that table. The data show some 200,000 clones, roughly 91% seen once. This clone was observed once. V dropped 2 bases and J dropped 0; count of bases not matched to a gene: 11. Germline assignment: CDR1 SEHNR and CDR2 FQNEAQ (reference sequence). The CDR3 consists of 18 residues. The V call is TRBV7-9, the J call TRBJ2-7; the match to TRBD2 covers 9 bases. What was sequenced was PBMCs or T cells enriched from blood (not recorded which). The clonotype originates from a man aged 30-40 years in a cohort exposed to, infected with or recovered from COVID-19 (not recorded which). CDR3 in DNA: TGTGCCAGCAGCTTAATAGCGGGAGTTGGGCGGGGCTCCTACGAGCAGTACTTC. Translation: CASSLIAGVGRGSYEQYF.